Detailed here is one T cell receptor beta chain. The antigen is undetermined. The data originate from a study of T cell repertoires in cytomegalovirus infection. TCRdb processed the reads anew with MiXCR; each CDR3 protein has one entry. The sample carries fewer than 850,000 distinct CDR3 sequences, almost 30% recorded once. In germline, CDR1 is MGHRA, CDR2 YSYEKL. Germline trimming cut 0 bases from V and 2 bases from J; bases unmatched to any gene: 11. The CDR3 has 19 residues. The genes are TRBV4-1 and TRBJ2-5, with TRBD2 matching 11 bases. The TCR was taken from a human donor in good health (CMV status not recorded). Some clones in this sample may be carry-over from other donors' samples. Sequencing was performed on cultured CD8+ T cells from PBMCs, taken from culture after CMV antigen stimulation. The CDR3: CASSQEGIAGGPWQETQYF. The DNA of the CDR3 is TGCGCCAGCAGCCAAGAGGGGATAGCGGGGGGGCCATGGCAAGAGACCCAGTACTTC.